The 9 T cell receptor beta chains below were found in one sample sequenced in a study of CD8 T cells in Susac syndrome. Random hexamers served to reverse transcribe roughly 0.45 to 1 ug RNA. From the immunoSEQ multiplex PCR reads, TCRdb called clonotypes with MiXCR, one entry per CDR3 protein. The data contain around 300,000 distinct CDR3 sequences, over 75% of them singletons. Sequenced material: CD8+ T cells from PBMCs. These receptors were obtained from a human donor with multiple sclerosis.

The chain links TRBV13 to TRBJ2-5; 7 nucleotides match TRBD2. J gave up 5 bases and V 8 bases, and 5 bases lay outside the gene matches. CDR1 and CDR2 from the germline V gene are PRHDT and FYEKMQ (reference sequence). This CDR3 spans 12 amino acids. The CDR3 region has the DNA TGTGCCAGCTGTCGGGGGGTTGAGACCCAGTACTTC. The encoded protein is CASCRGVETQYF.

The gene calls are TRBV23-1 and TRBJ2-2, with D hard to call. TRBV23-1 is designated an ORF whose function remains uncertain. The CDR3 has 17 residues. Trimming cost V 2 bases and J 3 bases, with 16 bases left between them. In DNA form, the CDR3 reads TGCGCCAGCAGTCAACTTTGGGTCGGCAGATACACCGGGGAGCTGTTTTTT. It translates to CASSQLWVGRYTGELFF.

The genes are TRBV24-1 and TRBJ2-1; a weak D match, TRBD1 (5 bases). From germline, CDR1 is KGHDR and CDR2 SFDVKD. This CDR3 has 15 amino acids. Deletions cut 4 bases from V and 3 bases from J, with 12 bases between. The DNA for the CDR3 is TGTGCCACCAGTGAAAGGGGTCTCGACTACAATGAGCAGTTCTTC. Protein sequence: CATSERGLDYNEQFF.

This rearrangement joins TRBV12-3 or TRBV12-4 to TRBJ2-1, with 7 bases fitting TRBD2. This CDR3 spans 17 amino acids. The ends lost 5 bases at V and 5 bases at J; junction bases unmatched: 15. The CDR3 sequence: CASSPPPGLRPNNEQFF. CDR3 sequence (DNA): TGTGCCAGCAGTCCGCCGCCGGGACTAAGACCCAACAATGAGCAGTTCTTC.

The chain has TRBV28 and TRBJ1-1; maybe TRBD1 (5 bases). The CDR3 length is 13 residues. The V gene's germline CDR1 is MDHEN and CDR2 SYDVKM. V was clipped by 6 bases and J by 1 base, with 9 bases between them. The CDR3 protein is CASRGDGNTEAFF. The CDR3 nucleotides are TGTGCCAGCAGAGGGGACGGGAACACTGAAGCTTTCTTT.

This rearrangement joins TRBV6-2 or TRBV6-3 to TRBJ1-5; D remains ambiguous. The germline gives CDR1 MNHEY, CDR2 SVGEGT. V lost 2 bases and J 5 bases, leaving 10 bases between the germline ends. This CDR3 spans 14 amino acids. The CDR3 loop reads CASSYPGKHQPQHF. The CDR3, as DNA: TGTGCCAGCAGTTACCCGGGGAAACATCAGCCCCAGCATTTT.

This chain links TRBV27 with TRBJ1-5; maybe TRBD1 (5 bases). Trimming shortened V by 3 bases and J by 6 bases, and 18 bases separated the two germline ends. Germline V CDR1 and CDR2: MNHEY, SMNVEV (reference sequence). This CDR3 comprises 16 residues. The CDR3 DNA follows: TGTGCCAGCAGTTTGGACCCGACCGGGGCGGGTCAGCCCCAGCATTTT. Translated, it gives CASSLDPTGAGQPQHF.

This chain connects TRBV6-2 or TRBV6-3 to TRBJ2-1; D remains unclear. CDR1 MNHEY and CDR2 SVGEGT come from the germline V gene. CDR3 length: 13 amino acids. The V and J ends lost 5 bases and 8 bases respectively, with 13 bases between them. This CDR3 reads CASSPTLLDEQFF. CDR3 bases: TGTGCCAGCAGTCCGACCCTTCTCGATGAGCAGTTCTTC.

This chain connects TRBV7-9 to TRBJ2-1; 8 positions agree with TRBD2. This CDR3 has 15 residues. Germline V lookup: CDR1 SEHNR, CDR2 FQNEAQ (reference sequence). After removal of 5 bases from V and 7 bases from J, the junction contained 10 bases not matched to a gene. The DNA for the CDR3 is TGTGCCAGCAGCCCACCCCTGGCGGGGGGAAATGAGCAGTTCTTC. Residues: CASSPPLAGGNEQFF.